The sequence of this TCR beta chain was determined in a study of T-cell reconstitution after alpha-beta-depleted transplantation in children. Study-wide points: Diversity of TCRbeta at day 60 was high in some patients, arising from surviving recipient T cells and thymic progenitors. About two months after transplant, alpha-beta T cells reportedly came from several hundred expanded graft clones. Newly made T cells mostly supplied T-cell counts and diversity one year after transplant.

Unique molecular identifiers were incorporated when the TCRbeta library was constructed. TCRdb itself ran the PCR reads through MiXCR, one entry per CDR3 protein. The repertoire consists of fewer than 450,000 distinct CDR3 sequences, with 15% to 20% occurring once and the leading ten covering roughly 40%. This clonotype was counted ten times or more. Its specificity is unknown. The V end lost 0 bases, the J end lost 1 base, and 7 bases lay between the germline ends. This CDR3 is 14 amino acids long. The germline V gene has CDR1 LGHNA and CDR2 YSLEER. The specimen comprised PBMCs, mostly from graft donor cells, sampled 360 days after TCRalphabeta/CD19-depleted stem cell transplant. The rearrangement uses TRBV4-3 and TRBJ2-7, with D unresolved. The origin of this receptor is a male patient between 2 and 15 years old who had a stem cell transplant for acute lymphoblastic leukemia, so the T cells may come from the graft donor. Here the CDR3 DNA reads TGCGCCAGCAGCCAAGAGGGGTTTTCCTACGAGCAGTACTTC. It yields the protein CASSQEGFSYEQYF.